This is a list of T cell receptor beta chains from one sample in a study of CD4 and CD8 cells across lung adenocarcinoma regions. MiXCR, run by TCRdb on the PCR reads, gives a single entry per CDR3 protein. The sample records under 20,000 distinct CDR3 sequences, about 46% being singletons. The specimen was CD4+ T cells from the margin of a lung tumor. The receptors derive from a male donor with lung adenocarcinoma. The CD4 and CD8 labels of this study may be unreliable. CDR3s include the opening cysteine and the closing phenylalanine or tryptophan. D genes are given only for firm matches. The listing skips clone size in some rows; elsewhere it reads once, few, many or a size class.

d_gene	abundance	v_gene	j_gene	CDR3nt	CDR3aa
TRBD2	once	TRBV11-3	TRBJ2-5	TGTGCCAGCAGGTTAGGAGGTAGCGGGAACCAAAACACCCAGTACTTC	CASRLGGSGNQNTQYF
TRBD1	many	TRBV6-5	TRBJ2-1	TGTGCCAGCAGTCACATGGAGGTGACAGGGGGCAATGAGCAGTTCTTC	CASSHMEVTGGNEQFF
TRBD2	.	TRBV20-1	TRBJ2-1	TGCAGTGCTAGAGATCGGGTAGCGGGAGGGCGGTGGAATGAGCAGTTCTTC	CSARDRVAGGRWNEQFF
.	.	TRBV7-2	TRBJ2-7	TGTGCCAGCAGCTTCTTCCGGACAGACTCCTACGAGCAGTACTTC	CASSFFRTDSYEQYF
.	.	TRBV10-2	TRBJ2-5	TGCGCCACCACTTATCCTGGGGCCAACGACCTGTACTTC	CATTYPGANDLYF
.	.	TRBV6-1	TRBJ2-3	TGTGCCAGCAGTATTCGGGGCCAGGGCGAAGATACCCAGTATTTT	CASSIRGQGEDTQYF
.	.	TRBV14	TRBJ2-5	TGTGCCAGCAGCCAATCAGGGCCTCTCCAAGAGACCCAGTACTTC	CASSQSGPLQETQYF
.	.	TRBV6-1	TRBJ2-3	TGTGCCAGCAGTGGACTAGTTGGCACAGATACGCAGTATTTT	CASSGLVGTDTQYF
TRBD2	.	TRBV6-4	TRBJ2-1	TGTGCCAGCAGTGTCGAGCGGGGGAGCAACAATGAGCAGTTCTTC	CASSVERGSNNEQFF
TRBD1	few	TRBV28	TRBJ1-1	TGTGCCAGCAGTTTAGCCTCCGGGACAGGGGTCCGTTTT	CASSLASGTGVRF
.	many	TRBV6-1	TRBJ1-2	TGTGCCAGCAGAGATAAGGACCGCTATGGCTACACCTTC	CASRDKDRYGYTF
.	.	TRBV10-2	TRBJ2-4	TGCGCCAGCAGTGCAGAGGGGCTGCGAGCCAAAAATACTCAGTACTTC	CASSAEGLRAKNTQYF
.	.	TRBV6-1	TRBJ2-1	TGTGCCAGCAGTGAAGTGGTTGTCCGACCGAGAGACAATGAGCAGTTCTTC	CASSEVVVRPRDNEQFF
TRBD2	.	TRBV6-1	TRBJ2-1	TGTGCCAGCAGCCAGAGAGCGGGAGTCGTGGGTCGGTTCTTC	CASSQRAGVVGRFF
.	.	TRBV10-2	TRBJ2-4	TGCGCCAGCACGGGGGTAGCGGCCAAAGATACGCAGTACTTT	CASTGVAAKDTQYF
.	.	TRBV6-1	TRBJ2-3	TGTGCCAGCAGTGCCAAGGGGCTGGGAGGCGACGATACGCAGTATTTT	CASSAKGLGGDDTQYF
TRBD2	medium-sized	TRBV6-5	TRBJ2-1	TGTGCCAGCAGAAAGGGTGGGACTAGCGGGAGAAGGTCCTACAATGAGCAGTTCTTC	CASRKGGTSGRRSYNEQFF
TRBD1	many	TRBV11-2	TRBJ2-1	TGTGCCAGCAGCCCCCGTTTGACAGGGTCCAATGAGCAGTTCTTC	CASSPRLTGSNEQFF
.	.	TRBV30	TRBJ2-6	TGTGCCTGGACTAGGGGCAGGGTTCCCTCTGGGGCCAACGTCCTGACTTTC	CAWTRGRVPSGANVLTF
TRBD2	medium-sized	TRBV6-1	TRBJ2-1	TGTGCCAGCAGTGAAAGGAGTGGCGGGAGGTCTGAGCAGTTCTTC	CASSERSGGRSEQFF
.	.	TRBV10-2	TRBJ1-1	TGCGCCAGCAGTGAGAGCCCCTCGGGGGGACTGAACACTGAAGCTTTCTTT	CASSESPSGGLNTEAFF
.	many	TRBV11-3	TRBJ2-3	TGTGCCAGCAGCTTAGTCCCAGATACGCAGTATTTT	CASSLVPDTQYF
.	many	TRBV27	TRBJ2-5	TGTGCCAGCAGGGGGGCAGGGACCGGAGAGACCCAGTACTTC	CASRGAGTGETQYF
TRBD2	once	TRBV6-1	TRBJ2-4	TGTGCCAGCAGCGTATTGGGGGGGTGTCCCAAAGATACTCAGTACTTC	CASSVLGGCPKDTQYF
.	many	TRBV6-1	TRBJ2-1	TGTGCCAGCAGTGAATTAGCTCTGATCTTC	CASSELALIF
.	.	TRBV6-1	TRBJ2-7	TGTGCCAGCGGGAGGGACAGGTCCACAATTTACGAGCAGTACTTC	CASGRDRSTIYEQYF
TRBD1	few	TRBV10-1	TRBJ1-6	TGCGCCAGCATTGACCCAGGGACAGGGCAGGGCTTCGAGGGAAATTCACCCCTCCACTTT	CASIDPGTGQGFEGNSPLHF
.	few	TRBV6-5	TRBJ2-5	TGTGCCAGCAGTTACCCGGGAGTGAAGGAGACCCAGTACTTC	CASSYPGVKETQYF
TRBD1	many	TRBV9	TRBJ2-5	TGTGCCAGCAGCGTACAGGGGGCCGGTGAGACCCAGTACTTC	CASSVQGAGETQYF
.	.	TRBV6-1	TRBJ2-7	TGTGCCAGCAGTGAAGCCAACGACGGCTACGAGCAGTACTTC	CASSEANDGYEQYF
TRBD2	.	TRBV6-5	TRBJ2-1	TGTGCCAGTAGATTACGGACTAGCGGCCCCGGCTCCTACAATGAGCAGTTCTTC	CASRLRTSGPGSYNEQFF
.	.	TRBV27	TRBJ2-7	TGTGCCAGCAGTTTAGTCGGGCCAGCCCCCAAAGATACGCAGTACTTC	CASSLVGPAPKDTQYF
TRBD2	.	TRBV12-3/TRBV12-4	TRBJ2-5	TGTGCCAGCAGGCCGGGACTAGCGGGAAGTGAGCAGTACTTC	CASRPGLAGSEQYF
.	medium-sized	TRBV6-1	TRBJ2-1	TGTGCCAGCAGTCCCCTGGGGGGAGGACGGAATGAGCAGTTCTTC	CASSPLGGGRNEQFF
.	.	TRBV6-1	TRBJ2-4	TGTGCCAGCAAGGGGCCATGGGCCGAAAACACTCAGTATTTC	CASKGPWAENTQYF
TRBD2	many	TRBV6-1	TRBJ2-1	TGTGCCAGCAGTGAAGGGTGGGTAACTCTAGCGGGAGGTGAGCAGTTCTTC	CASSEGWVTLAGGEQFF
TRBD1	many	TRBV7-9	TRBJ2-5	TGTGCCAGCAGCTTAGCAGGGGGCGAGACCCAGTACTTC	CASSLAGGETQYF
.	.	TRBV3-1	TRBJ1-4	TGTGCCAGCAGCCAATCCAATTCTAATGAAAAACTGTTTTTT	CASSQSNSNEKLFF
.	many	TRBV6-1	TRBJ1-6	TGTGCCAGCAGTAAAGGACAGTATAATTCACCCCTCCACTTT	CASSKGQYNSPLHF
.	.	TRBV6-5	TRBJ2-3	TGTGCCAGCAGTTCCCCCGGGTTGAGTTGGAAGCAGTATTTT	CASSSPGLSWKQYF
TRBD2	.	TRBV10-3	TRBJ2-5	TGTGCGGGGAGCGGGGGCCGTCGCCAAGAGACCCAGTATTTC	CAGSGGRRQETQYF
.	.	TRBV10-1	TRBJ2-4	TGCGCCAGCAGCCGACGGGGTAGCGGAAGCAAAGACACTCAGTACTTC	CASSRRGSGSKDTQYF
.	many	TRBV6-5	TRBJ2-7	TGTGCCAGCAGTAACCACAGGGGGGGCTCCTACGAGCAGTACTTC	CASSNHRGGSYEQYF
.	.	TRBV6-5	TRBJ2-1	TGTGCCAGCAGTTACTCAGGCACTCCGAAGGTCGAGACCCAGTTCTTC	CASSYSGTPKVETQFF